This T cell receptor (beta chain) was found in a study of cytomegalovirus exposure and HLA in healthy donors. The study's findings and limits: According to the study, around 180 TCR beta chains were cytomegalovirus-associated. Specificity for CMV antigens was confirmed in vitro for a few of the CMV-associated chains. The study found most TCR sequences rare, yet found some public TCRs in many donors.

The CDR3 totals 13 residues. Germline lookup yields CDR1 SGHRS and CDR2 YFSETQ. Trimming left V 4 bases short and J 0 bases short, with 8 bases between. Using immunoSEQ multiplex PCR, the repertoire was profiled, and TCRdb retains in-frame clones only, with some absent. Among over 150,000 clones listed, 95% to 97% were seen once. The donors were in the 120-subject validation cohort, distinct from the approximately 700-subject first cohort. About this clone: Its antigen is undetermined.

The TCR sequence derives from a woman between 18 and 29 years old in good health and CMV-seronegative. Sequenced: PBMCs. The rearrangement uses TRBV5-1 and TRBJ2-7; maybe TRBD1 (6 bases). CDR3: CASSATGSYEQYF. In nucleotides, the CDR3 is TGCGCCAGCAGCGCGACAGGCTCCTACGAGCAGTACTTC. Full variable domain (remainder filled in from reference TRBV5-1 and TRBJ2-7): KAGVTQTPRYLIKTRGQQVTLSCSPISGHRSVSWYQQTPGQGLQFLFEYFSETQRNKGNFPGRFSGRQFSNSRSEMNVSTLELGDSALYLCASSATGSYEQYFGPGTRLTVT.